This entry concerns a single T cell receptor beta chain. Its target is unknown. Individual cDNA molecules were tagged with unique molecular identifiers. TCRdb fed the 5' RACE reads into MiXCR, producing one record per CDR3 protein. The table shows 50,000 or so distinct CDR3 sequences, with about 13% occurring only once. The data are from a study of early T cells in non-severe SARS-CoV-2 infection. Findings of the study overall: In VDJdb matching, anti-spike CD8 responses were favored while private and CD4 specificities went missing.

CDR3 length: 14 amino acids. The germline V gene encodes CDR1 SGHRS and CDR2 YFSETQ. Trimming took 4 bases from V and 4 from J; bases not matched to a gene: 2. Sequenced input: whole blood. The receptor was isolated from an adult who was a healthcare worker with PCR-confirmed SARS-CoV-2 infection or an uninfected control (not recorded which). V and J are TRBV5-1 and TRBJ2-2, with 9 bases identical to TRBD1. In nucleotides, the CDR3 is TGCGCCAGCAGCGTACAGGGGGCCACCGGGGAGCTGTTTTTT. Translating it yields CASSVQGATGELFF.